These 5 T cell receptor beta chains were all obtained from the same sample, sequenced in a study of OX40 agonist ivuxolimab in advanced cancers. Receptor amplification or capture employed the immunoSEQ multiplex PCR assay. TCRdb's version of the immuneACCESS table is confined to in-frame rearrangements and falls short of the full clone set. An unresolved V gene accounts for under half of the shortfall where checked; the remainder is of unknown origin. Present in this sample are 10,000 to 15,000 clones, around nine tenths of which were seen just once. Roughly 68% of the sample is in the top ten clones. This specimen consisted of CD4+ or CD8+ T cells sorted from blood, obtained in a trial of the OX40 agonist ivuxolimab. These receptors originate from an adult with an advanced solid tumor such as melanoma, head and neck, liver or kidney cancer.

The chain joins TRBV29-1 to TRBJ2-7; D unresolved. V was clipped by 6 bases and J by 7 bases, with 10 bases between them. CDR3 size: 10 residues. CDR1 and CDR2 from the germline V gene are SQVTM and ANQGSEA. Written as DNA, the CDR3 is TGCAGCGTCCAAGACGGTGAGCAGTACTTC. Its translation is CSVQDGEQYF.

The chain employs TRBV6-5 and TRBJ2-7; weak D call: TRBD2 (6 bases). The CDR3 runs to 15 residues. The germline gives CDR1 MNHEY, CDR2 SVGAGI. With 0 bases removed from V and 2 bases from J, the gap between germline ends came to 11 bases. CDR3 bases: TGTGCCAGCAGTTACTCTTCCGGGAGTGCCTACGAGCAGTACTTC. Its translation: CASSYSSGSAYEQYF.

The rearrangement joins TRBV11-3 to TRBJ2-7; 7 nucleotides align to TRBD2. Germline CDR1 reads SGHNT; CDR2 reads YENEEA. There are 14 residues in the CDR3. V gave up 2 bases and J gave up 5 bases; unmatched junction bases: 6. The CDR3 is CASSLSSGGDEQYF. Here the CDR3 DNA reads TGTGCCAGCAGCTTATCTAGCGGAGGCGACGAGCAGTACTTC.

This rearrangement joins TRBV5-1 to TRBJ2-3, with 16 positions matching TRBD2. Germline CDR1 and CDR2: SGHRS and YFSETQ. This CDR3 spans 19 amino acids. After removal of 3 bases from V and 1 base from J, the junction contained 8 bases not matched to a gene. This CDR3 is CASSSVGLAGGPGTDTQYF. The CDR3 DNA sequence: TGCGCCAGCAGCTCGGTGGGACTAGCGGGAGGGCCGGGCACAGATACGCAGTATTTT.

The count of this clone is one. The rearrangement links TRBV4-2 to TRBJ2-5; D is undetermined. This CDR3 is built from 13 residues. Germline V lookup: CDR1 LGHNA, CDR2 YNFKEQ. Trimming removed 0 bases from V and 3 bases from J, with 5 bases in between. The CDR3 DNA reads TGTGCCAGCAGCCAAGATATAGAAGAGACCCAGTACTTC. Translating it yields CASSQDIEETQYF.